The clone carrying this T cell receptor (beta chain) turned up a few times. This sample is drawn from a study of blood T cell repertoires in COVID-19. In the study overall: The samples span acute and convalescent COVID-19 from the United States, Italy and Spain.

CDR3 length: 12 residues. Germline V gives CDR1 SEHNR, CDR2 FQNEAQ (reference sequence). The V gene end was trimmed by 5 bases and the J gene end by 9 bases; junction bases not matched to a gene: 6. In the study's own analysis: Estimated nucleated cell counts came from reference gene primer amplification. Clones were sequenced by immunoSEQ multiplex PCR, and TCRdb holds only the in-frame ones, with some missing. The V and J calls and clone size were taken over from that table, and D and trimming were inferred from the DNA. The sample holds about 6,600 clones, roughly nine tenths seen once. V and J are TRBV7-9 and TRBJ2-7, with 8 bases identical to TRBD1. The sequencing input was peripheral blood. The source of this sequence is a man at least 80 years old with active COVID-19. CDR3 sequence: CASSKQGEVQYF. The DNA for the CDR3 is TGTGCCAGCAGCAAACAGGGGGAGGTGCAGTACTTC.